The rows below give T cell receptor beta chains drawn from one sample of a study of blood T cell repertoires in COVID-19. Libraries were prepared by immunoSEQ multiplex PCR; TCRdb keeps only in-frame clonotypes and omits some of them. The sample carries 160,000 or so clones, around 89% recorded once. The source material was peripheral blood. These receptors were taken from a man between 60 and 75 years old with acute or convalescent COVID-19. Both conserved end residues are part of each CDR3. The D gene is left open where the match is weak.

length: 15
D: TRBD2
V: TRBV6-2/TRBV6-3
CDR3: CASSDLGGGVYEQYF

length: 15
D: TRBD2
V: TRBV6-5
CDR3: CASSYSGGGSYEQYF

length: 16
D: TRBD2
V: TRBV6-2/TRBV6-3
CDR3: CASSRDAQRGTYEQYF

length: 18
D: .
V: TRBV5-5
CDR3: CASSFRAMERGEGTEAFF

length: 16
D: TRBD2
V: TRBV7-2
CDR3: CASTPSGGGAVYEQYF

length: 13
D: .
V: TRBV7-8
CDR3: CASSPRGNQPQHF

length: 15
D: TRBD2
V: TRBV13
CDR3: CASSLGGLAGNEQFF

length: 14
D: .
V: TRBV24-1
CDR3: CATSAPSRGNEQFF

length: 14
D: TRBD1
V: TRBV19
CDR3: CASRLSDRGQGYTF

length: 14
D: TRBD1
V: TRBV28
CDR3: CASSTGAMNTEAFF

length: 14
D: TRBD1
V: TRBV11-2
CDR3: CASSSDRGDYGYTF

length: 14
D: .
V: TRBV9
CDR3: CASSVLGGTDTQYF

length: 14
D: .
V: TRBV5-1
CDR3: CASMAGAGNSPLHF

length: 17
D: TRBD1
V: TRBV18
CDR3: CASSPPNAGTGKNIQYF

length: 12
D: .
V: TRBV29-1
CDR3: CSVEEGGYEQYF

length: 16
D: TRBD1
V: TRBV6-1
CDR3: CASSVGQGSSGNTIYF

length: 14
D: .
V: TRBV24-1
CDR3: CATRTQEPYNEQFF

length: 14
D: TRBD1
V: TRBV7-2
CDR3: CASSTTGGGLGYTF

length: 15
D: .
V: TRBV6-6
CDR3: CASSSSSATNEKLFF

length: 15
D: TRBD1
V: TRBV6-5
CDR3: CASRADRGGNQPQHF

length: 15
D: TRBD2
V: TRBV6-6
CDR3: CASPPVRGGLYEQFF

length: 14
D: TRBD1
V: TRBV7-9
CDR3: CASSLGQGNGKLFF

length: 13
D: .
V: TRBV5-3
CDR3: CARSGGDGNTIYF

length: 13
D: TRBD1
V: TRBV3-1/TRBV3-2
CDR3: CASSYRTGQGQYF

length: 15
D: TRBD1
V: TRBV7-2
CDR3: CASSIRDSRSYGYTF

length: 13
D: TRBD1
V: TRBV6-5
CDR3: CASTRGQRSPLHF

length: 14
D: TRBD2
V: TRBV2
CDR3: CATSSGEPGDTQYF

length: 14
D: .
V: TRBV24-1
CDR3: CATSDLENDQPQHF

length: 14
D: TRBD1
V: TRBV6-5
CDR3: CASSYSTGGDVYTF

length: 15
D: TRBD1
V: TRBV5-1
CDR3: CASSLGGTATYEQYF

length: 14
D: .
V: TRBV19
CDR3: CASKSLGGNQPQHF

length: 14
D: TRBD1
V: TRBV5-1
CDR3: CASSLGQGVYGYTF

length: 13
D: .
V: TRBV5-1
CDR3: CASSFGLEGEQFF

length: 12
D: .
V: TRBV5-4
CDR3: CASRRLDNEQFF

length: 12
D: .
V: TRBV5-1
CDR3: CASSWDTYGYTF

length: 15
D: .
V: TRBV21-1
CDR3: CASSKVDRVGTEAFF

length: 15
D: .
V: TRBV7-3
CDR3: CASSLRVRGQDTQYF

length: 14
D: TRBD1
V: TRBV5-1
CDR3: CASSLGQGDYGYTF

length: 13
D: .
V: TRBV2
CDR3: CASSAGSTDTQYF

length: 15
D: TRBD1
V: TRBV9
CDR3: CASSKTGVSNQPQHF

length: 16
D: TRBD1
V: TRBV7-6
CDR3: CASSLGQGEMNTEAFF

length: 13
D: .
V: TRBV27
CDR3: CASSHQVTYEQYF

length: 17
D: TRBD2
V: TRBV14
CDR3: CASSHGSSGGVRYEQYF

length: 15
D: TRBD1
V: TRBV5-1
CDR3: CASSFMAGGADTQYF

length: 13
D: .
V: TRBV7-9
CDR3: CASSQQGNQPQHF

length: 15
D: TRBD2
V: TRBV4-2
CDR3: CASSQGLDRNNEQFF

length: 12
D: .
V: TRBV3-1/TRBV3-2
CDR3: CASSQGRSEQYF

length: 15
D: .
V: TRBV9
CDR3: CASSVGRTQNTEAFF

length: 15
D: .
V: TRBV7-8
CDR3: CASSLYGAGANVLTF

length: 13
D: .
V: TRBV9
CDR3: CASSLGQNTEAFF

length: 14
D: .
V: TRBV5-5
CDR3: CASSLIITRDEQFF

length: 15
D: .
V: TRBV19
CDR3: CASSILVGGGQPQHF

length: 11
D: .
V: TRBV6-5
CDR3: CASSHRETQYF

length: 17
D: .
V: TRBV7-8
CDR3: CASSFGGWQGGGQPQHF

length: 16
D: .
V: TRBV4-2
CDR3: CASSQADRTNNSPLHF